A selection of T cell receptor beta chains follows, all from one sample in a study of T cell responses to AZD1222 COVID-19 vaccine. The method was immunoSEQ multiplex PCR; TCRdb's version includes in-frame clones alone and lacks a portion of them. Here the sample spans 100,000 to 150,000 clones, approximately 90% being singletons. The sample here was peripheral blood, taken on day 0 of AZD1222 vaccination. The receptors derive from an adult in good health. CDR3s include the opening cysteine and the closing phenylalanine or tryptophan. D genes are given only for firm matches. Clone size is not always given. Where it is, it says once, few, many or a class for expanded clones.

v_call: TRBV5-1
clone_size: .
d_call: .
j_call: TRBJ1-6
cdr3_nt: TGCGCCAGCAGAATCCAGGGTGACTCACCCCTCCACTTT
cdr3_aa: CASRIQGDSPLHF

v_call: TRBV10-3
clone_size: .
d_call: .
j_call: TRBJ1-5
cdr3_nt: TGTGCCATCAGTGAGTCGATCCATCAGCCCCAGCATTTT
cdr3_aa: CAISESIHQPQHF

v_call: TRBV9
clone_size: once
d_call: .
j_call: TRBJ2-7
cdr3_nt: TGTGCCAGCAGCGTAGACTCTGGCGAGCAGTACTTC
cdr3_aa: CASSVDSGEQYF

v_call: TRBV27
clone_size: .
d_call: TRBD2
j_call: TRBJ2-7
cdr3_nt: TGTGCCAGCAGTTCCACCAGCGGGGCCTACGAGCAGTACTTC
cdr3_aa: CASSSTSGAYEQYF

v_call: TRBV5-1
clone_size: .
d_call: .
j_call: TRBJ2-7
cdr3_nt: TGCGCCAGCAGCGGGCGCGATCAATCGGGCCCATGGGAGCAGTACTTC
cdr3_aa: CASSGRDQSGPWEQYF

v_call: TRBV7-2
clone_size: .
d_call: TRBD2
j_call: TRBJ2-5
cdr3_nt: TGTGCCAGCAGCCCAGGGACTAGCGGGGTTGAGACCCAGTACTTC
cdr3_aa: CASSPGTSGVETQYF

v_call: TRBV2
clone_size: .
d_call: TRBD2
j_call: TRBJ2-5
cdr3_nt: TGTGCCAGCAACCCGAGCGGGGTGGGAGCGGTCCAGTACTTC
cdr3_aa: CASNPSGVGAVQYF

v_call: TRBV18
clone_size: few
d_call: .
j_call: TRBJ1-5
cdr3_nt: TGTGCCAGCTCATCAGGGACCTTCAATCAGCCCCAGCATTTT
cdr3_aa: CASSSGTFNQPQHF

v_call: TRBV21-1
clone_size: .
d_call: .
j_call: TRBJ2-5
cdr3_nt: TGTGCCAGCAGCAAAGTCAGGATCCAAGAGACCCAGTACTTC
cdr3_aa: CASSKVRIQETQYF

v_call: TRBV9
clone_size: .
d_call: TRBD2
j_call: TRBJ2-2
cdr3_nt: TGTGCCAGCAGCCCCAGACCCCTGGCGGGAGGCACGAACACCGGGGAGCTGTTTTTT
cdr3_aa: CASSPRPLAGGTNTGELFF

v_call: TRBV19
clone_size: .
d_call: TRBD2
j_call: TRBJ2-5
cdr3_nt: TGTGCCAGTAGTATGGGACTAGCGGGACAACAGACCCAGTACTTC
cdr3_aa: CASSMGLAGQQTQYF

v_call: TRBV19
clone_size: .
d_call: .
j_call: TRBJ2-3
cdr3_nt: TGTGCCAGTAGTATTGTGGGTTCGGGCACAGATACGCAGTATTTT
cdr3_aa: CASSIVGSGTDTQYF

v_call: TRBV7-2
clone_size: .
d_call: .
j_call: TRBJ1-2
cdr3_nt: TGTGCCAGCAGCTTAGACTACAGGGTCAATTCTGATGGCTACACCTTC
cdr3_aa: CASSLDYRVNSDGYTF

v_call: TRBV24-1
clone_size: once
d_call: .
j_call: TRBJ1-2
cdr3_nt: TGTGCCACCGCCGGGACCTCTGGCTACACCTTC
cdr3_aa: CATAGTSGYTF

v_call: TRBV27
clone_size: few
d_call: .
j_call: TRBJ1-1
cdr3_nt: TGTGCCAGCAGTTTTGGGTCACAAGCTTTCTTT
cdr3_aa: CASSFGSQAFF

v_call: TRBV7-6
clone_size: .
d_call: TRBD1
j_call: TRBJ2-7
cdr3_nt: TGTGCCAGCAGCCTGACAGGGGGCTTGGGAGAGCAGTACTTC
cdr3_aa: CASSLTGGLGEQYF

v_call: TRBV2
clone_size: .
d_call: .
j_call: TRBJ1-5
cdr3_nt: TGTGCCAGCAGTGTACAGAACAATCAGCCCCAGCATTTT
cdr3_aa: CASSVQNNQPQHF

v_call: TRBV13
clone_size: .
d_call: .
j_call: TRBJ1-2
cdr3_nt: TGTGCCAGCAGCTTAGCCAGGTCTGGAGATGGCTACACCTTC
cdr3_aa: CASSLARSGDGYTF

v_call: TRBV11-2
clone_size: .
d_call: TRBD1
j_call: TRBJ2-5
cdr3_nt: TGTGCCAGCAGCTTAGGTCCGACAGGGGACCAAGAGACCCAGTACTTC
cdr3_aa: CASSLGPTGDQETQYF

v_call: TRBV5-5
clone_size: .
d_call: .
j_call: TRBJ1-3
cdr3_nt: TGTGCCAGCAGCTTGTGGCCAGTTTCCTTCTCTGGAAACACCATATATTTT
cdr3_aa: CASSLWPVSFSGNTIYF

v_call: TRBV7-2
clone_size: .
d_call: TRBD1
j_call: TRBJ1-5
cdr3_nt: TGTGCCAGCAGCCCCCGGGACAGGGCTAATCAGCCCCAGCATTTT
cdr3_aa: CASSPRDRANQPQHF

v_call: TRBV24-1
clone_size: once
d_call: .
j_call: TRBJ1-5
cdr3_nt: TGTGCCACCAGTGACCCTGGGGCAGGGTCTAATCAGCCCCAGCATTTT
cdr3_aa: CATSDPGAGSNQPQHF

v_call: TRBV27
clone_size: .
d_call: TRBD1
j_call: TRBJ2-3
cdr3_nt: TGTGCCAGCAGTGCGGGACAGGGCACAGATACGCAGTATTTT
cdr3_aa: CASSAGQGTDTQYF

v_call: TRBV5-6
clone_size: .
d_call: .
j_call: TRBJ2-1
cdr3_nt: TGTGCCAGCAGCTGGACGGCTAGCGCTGACTCCTACAATGAGCAGTTCTTC
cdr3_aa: CASSWTASADSYNEQFF

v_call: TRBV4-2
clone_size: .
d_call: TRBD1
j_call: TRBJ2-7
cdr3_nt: TGTGCCAGCAGCCAAGATGGGACCAACTTACAGGGGGCCTACGAGCAGTACTTC
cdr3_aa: CASSQDGTNLQGAYEQYF

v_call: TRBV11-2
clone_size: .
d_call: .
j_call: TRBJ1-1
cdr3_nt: TGTGCCAGCAGCTTAGGGGCAGGGTTGTTCACTGAAGCTTTCTTT
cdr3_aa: CASSLGAGLFTEAFF

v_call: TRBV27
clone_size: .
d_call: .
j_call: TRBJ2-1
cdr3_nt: TGTGCCAGCAGTTTATCGGGAGGGGGTAATTTCAATGAGCAGTTCTTC
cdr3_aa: CASSLSGGGNFNEQFF

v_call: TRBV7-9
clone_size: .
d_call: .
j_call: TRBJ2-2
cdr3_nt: TGTGCCAGCAGCCCCTACACCGGGGAGCTGTTTTTT
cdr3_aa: CASSPYTGELFF

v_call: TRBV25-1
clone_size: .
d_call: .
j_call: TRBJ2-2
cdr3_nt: TGTGCCAGCAGTGAAATAGGAGTCGGGGAGCTGTTTTTT
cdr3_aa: CASSEIGVGELFF

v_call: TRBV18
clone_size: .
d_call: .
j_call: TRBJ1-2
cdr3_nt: TGTGCCAGCTCACCACCAGGGCATATCTATGGCTACACCTTC
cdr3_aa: CASSPPGHIYGYTF

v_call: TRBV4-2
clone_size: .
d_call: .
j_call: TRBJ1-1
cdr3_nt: TGTGCCAGCAGCCCCGAGGGGGGGGGTGGTGAAGCTTTCTTT
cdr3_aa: CASSPEGGGGEAFF

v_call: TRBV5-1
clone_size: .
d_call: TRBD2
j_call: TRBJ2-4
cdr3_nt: TGCGCCAGCTCCGAGCGGGGTGGAACCCTCTGGCCCAAAAACATTCAGTACTTC
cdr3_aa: CASSERGGTLWPKNIQYF

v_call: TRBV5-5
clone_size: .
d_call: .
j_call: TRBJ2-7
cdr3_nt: TGTGCCAGCACCCTCGGGCTATCTAATTACGAGCAGTACTTC
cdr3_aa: CASTLGLSNYEQYF

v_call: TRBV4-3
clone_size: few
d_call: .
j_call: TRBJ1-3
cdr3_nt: TGCGCCAGCAGCCAAGAAGGGGGCTCTGGAAACACCATATATTTT
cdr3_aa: CASSQEGGSGNTIYF

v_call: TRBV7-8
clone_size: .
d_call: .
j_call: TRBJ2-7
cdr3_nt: TGTGCCAGCAGCTTACGGACAGAACAAACCTACGAGCAGTACTTC
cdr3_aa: CASSLRTEQTYEQYF

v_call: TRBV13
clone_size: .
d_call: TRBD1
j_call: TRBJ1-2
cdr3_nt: TGTGCCAGCAGCTCCAGGGGGAATGGCTACACCTTC
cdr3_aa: CASSSRGNGYTF

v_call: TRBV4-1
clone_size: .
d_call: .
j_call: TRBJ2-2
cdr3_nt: TGCGCCAGCAGCCAAGGTTCGAGAGGAGTAACCGGGGAGCTGTTTTTT
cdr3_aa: CASSQGSRGVTGELFF

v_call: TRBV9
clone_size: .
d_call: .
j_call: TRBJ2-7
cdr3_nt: TGTGCCAGCAGCGTAGGTCAGGGCATCTCCTACGAGCAGTACTTC
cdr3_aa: CASSVGQGISYEQYF

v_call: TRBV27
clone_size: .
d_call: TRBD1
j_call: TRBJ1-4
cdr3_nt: TGTGCCAGCAGTTCCGTTACAGGGGTTTCTGAAAAACTGTTTTTT
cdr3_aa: CASSSVTGVSEKLFF

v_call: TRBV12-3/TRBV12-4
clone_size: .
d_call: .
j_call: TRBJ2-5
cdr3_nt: TGTGCCAGCAGTTTAGTGGGAGAAGAGACCCAGTACTTC
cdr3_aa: CASSLVGEETQYF

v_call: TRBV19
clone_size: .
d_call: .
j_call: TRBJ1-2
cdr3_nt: TGTGCCAGTACCTCAGCTAACTATGGCTACACCTTC
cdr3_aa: CASTSANYGYTF

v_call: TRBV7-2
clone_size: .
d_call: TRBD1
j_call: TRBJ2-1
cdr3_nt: TGTGCCAGCAGCTTGTCGACAGGGTCAAGCGAGCAGTTCTTC
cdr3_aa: CASSLSTGSSEQFF

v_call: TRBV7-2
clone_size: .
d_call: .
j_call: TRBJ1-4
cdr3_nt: TGTGCCAGCAGCTTCGACAGGAAACTGTTTTTT
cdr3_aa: CASSFDRKLFF

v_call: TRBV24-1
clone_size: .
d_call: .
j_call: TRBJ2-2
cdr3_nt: TGTGCCACCAGTGATTTAGGTCTAGCCGGCGGGGAGCTGTTTTTT
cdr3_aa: CATSDLGLAGGELFF

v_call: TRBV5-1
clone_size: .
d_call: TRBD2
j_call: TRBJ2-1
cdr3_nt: TGCGCCAGCAGCTCAGTAGCGGGAGGGCCTAACAATGAGCAGTTCTTC
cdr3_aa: CASSSVAGGPNNEQFF

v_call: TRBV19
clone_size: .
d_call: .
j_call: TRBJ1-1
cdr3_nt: TGTGCCAGTAGTATAGGAGGGTGGGGCACTGAAGCTTTCTTT
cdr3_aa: CASSIGGWGTEAFF

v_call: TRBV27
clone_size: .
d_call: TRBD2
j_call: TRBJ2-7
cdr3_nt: TGTGCCAGCAGGCCCCTGGGGCGGGAGGAATACGAGCAGTACTTC
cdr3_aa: CASRPLGREEYEQYF

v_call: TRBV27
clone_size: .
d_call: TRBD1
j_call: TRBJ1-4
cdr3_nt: TGTGCCAGCAGTTTACGACACCGGATGGCAGGGGGTAATGAAAAACTGTTTTTT
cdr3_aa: CASSLRHRMAGGNEKLFF

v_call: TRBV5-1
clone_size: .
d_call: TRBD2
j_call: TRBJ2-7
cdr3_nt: TGCGCCAGCAGCTGGGGGGGACTAGCGAACTACGAGCAGTACTTC
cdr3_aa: CASSWGGLANYEQYF

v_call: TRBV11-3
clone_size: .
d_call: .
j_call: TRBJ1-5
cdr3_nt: TGTGCCAGCAGCTTAACGAGGTCTAGCAATCAGCCCCAGCATTTT
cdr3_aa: CASSLTRSSNQPQHF

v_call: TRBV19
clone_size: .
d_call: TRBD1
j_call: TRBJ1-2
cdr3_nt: TGTGCCAGTAACATAGACAGGGGCAACTATGGCTACACCTTC
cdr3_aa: CASNIDRGNYGYTF

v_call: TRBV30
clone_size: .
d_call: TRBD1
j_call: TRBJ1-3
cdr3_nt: TGTGCCTGGGACAGGGGGCAGAACACCATATATTTT
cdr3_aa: CAWDRGQNTIYF

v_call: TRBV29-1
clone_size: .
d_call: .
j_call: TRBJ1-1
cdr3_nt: TGCAGCGTTGAAGGCGAGGGCACTGAAGCTTTCTTT
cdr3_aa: CSVEGEGTEAFF

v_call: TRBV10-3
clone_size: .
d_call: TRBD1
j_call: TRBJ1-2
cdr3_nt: TGTGCCATCAGTAGGGACAGGGAGTCCTATGGCTACACCTTC
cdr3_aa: CAISRDRESYGYTF

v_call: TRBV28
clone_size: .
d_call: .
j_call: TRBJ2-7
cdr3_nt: TGTGCCAGCAGTTTTCCCGGGTCCTCCTACGAGCAGTACTTC
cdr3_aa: CASSFPGSSYEQYF